This TCR beta chain was sequenced during a study of cytomegalovirus exposure and HLA in healthy donors. Both 60 Vbeta primers and 13 Jbeta primers went into the PCR. Assay: immunoSEQ multiplex PCR; the TCRdb copy retains only in-frame clones and omits some. The sample comprises about 200,000 clones, around 74% of which are singletons, and approximately 1.5% rests with the top ten. The CDR3 runs 15 residues. Germline CDR1 is SGHRS and CDR2 is YFSETQ. The J segment lost 0 bases and the V segment lost 4 bases, leaving 6 bases of the junction unmatched. The receptor was isolated from a girl aged 10 to 17 in good health and CMV-seropositive. The sample taken for sequencing was PBMCs. The chain recombines TRBV5-1 with TRBJ1-1, with TRBD1 identical over 7 bases. The DNA for the CDR3 is TGCGCCAGCAGCGTCCGGGACAGCTTGAACACTGAAGCTTTCTTT. It is translated as CASSVRDSLNTEAFF.